What follows describes a single TCR beta chain. This CDR3 is 15 amino acids long. Germline CDR1 and CDR2: LNHDA and SQIVND (reference sequence). The J segment lost 6 bases and the V segment lost 6 bases, leaving 7 bases of the junction unmatched. The data derive from a study of blood T cell repertoires in COVID-19. As for the study in general: The analysed material was cDNA or gDNA that came from T cells, B-cell-depleted T cells, or PBMCs.

In the study's own analysis: Reference gene primer amplification yielded estimated nucleated cell counts. The method was immunoSEQ multiplex PCR; TCRdb's version includes in-frame clones alone and lacks a portion of them. That table gives V, J and clone size, and the DNA gave D and trimming. This table has about 140,000 clones, over 70% appearing once. Sequenced material: peripheral blood. The source of this sequence is a man between 50 and 59 years old with active COVID-19. The rearrangement links TRBV19 to TRBJ2-3; 12 bases fit TRBD2. CDR3 sequence: CASSRLAGEGDTQYF. DNA of the CDR3: TGTGCCAGTAGCAGACTAGCGGGGGAGGGGGATACGCAGTATTTT.